These T cell receptor beta chains were read from a single sample in a study of molecular identifiers for immune sequencing clone quantification. TCRdb re-derived calls from the PCR reads in MiXCR, one entry per CDR3 protein. In the table there are about 630,000 distinct CDR3 sequences, less than 30% of which are singletons. Specimen: naive CD8+ T cells from blood, with Jurkat cell RNA spiked in. Receptors were obtained from a human donor in good health. Some libraries in this study had Jurkat cell RNA spiked in. CDR3s include the opening cysteine and the closing phenylalanine or tryptophan. A D gene is named only where the DNA matches it firmly. A clone size is listed for some rows: how often the clone was seen (once, few, many), or a class if it is expanded.

v_gene,d_gene,abundance,j_gene,CDR3aa,CDR3nt
TRBV28,-,-,TRBJ2-3,CASSLWRSDTDTQYF,TGTGCCAGCAGTTTATGGAGATCGGACACAGATACGCAGTATTTT
TRBV7-2,TRBD2,few,TRBJ2-7,CTSSLGRGGPYEQYF,TGTACCAGCAGCTTAGGACGGGGGGGCCCGTACGAGCAGTACTTC
TRBV3-1,-,few,TRBJ1-4,CASSQVTQKIATNEKLFF,TGTGCCAGCAGCCAAGTTACACAGAAAATTGCAACTAATGAAAAACTGTTTTTT
TRBV7-9,-,many,TRBJ2-3,CASSLEEYTDTQYF,TGTGCCAGCAGCTTAGAGGAGTACACAGATACGCAGTATTTT
TRBV30,-,few,TRBJ2-3,CAWSESGSTDTQYF,TGTGCCTGGAGTGAAAGCGGGAGCACAGATACGCAGTATTTT
TRBV20-1,-,many,TRBJ2-5,CSARDWGAGDLQETQYF,TGCAGTGCTAGAGATTGGGGGGCAGGGGACCTGCAAGAGACCCAGTACTTC
TRBV7-2,-,many,TRBJ1-6,CASSSIRGRNSPLHF,TGTGCCAGCAGCTCAATCCGGGGCAGGAATTCACCCCTCCACTTT
TRBV9,-,few,TRBJ2-7,CASSVDSLGAYEQYF,TGTGCCAGCAGCGTAGACAGCCTGGGAGCCTACGAGCAGTACTTC
TRBV7-9,-,-,TRBJ1-4,CASSGGGDEKLFF,TGTGCCAGCAGCGGAGGGGGGGATGAAAAACTGTTTTTT
TRBV7-9,-,many,TRBJ1-2,CASSFFNNYGYTF,TGTGCCAGCAGCTTTTTTAATAACTATGGCTACACCTTC
TRBV19,-,-,TRBJ1-3,CASSMKGSGNTIYF,TGTGCCAGTAGTATGAAGGGGTCTGGAAACACCATATATTTT
TRBV6-1,-,many,TRBJ2-5,CASSELETQYF,TGTGCCAGCAGTGAATTGGAGACCCAGTACTTC
TRBV7-9,TRBD1,many,TRBJ1-1,CASIGTDMNTEAFF,TGTGCCAGCATCGGGACAGACATGAACACTGAAGCTTTCTTT
TRBV27,-,many,TRBJ2-3,CASSLAGDTQYF,TGTGCCAGCAGTTTAGCGGGGGATACGCAGTATTTT
TRBV15,-,many,TRBJ2-3,CATSRGEVSTDTQYF,TGTGCCACCAGCAGAGGGGAAGTGAGCACAGATACGCAGTATTTT
TRBV27,-,-,TRBJ1-1,CASSLSLPSEAFF,TGTGCCAGCAGTTTATCGTTACCTTCTGAAGCTTTCTTT
TRBV20-1,TRBD2,few,TRBJ2-1,CSALIRSGGWGSEQFF,TGCAGTGCGCTAATTCGAAGCGGGGGGTGGGGCAGTGAGCAGTTCTTC
TRBV20-1,-,few,TRBJ2-4,CSARDADSLTKNIQYF,TGCAGTGCTAGAGATGCGGACTCCCTCACCAAAAACATTCAGTACTTC
TRBV10-3,TRBD2,-,TRBJ2-5,CATETSGQETQYF,TGTGCCACCGAGACTAGCGGGCAAGAGACCCAGTACTTC
TRBV7-9,TRBD1,many,TRBJ1-1,CASSFGTGAPEAFF,TGTGCCAGCAGCTTTGGGACAGGGGCCCCTGAAGCTTTCTTT
TRBV2,-,many,TRBJ2-3,CASSGLDSTDTQYF,TGTGCCAGCAGTGGACTCGATAGCACAGATACGCAGTATTTT
TRBV20-1,TRBD2,few,TRBJ2-7,CSASSASGPYEQYF,TGCAGTGCTAGCTCAGCTAGCGGGCCCTACGAGCAGTACTTC
TRBV24-1,-,many,TRBJ2-1,CATSDSAGKIYNEQFF,TGTGCCACCAGTGATTCGGCTGGCAAAATATACAATGAGCAGTTCTTC
TRBV20-1,TRBD1,-,TRBJ2-6,CSARVNGQVPGVANVLTF,TGCAGTGCTAGAGTTAACGGACAGGTCCCCGGTGTAGCCAACGTCCTGACTTTC
TRBV28,TRBD1,-,TRBJ1-1,CASIKDRGFTEAFF,TGTGCCAGCATTAAGGACAGGGGGTTTACTGAAGCTTTCTTT
TRBV9,-,few,TRBJ1-2,CASTGRTGPNGYTF,TGTGCCAGCACCGGCAGGACGGGGCCCAATGGCTACACCTTC
TRBV20-1,-,-,TRBJ1-1,CSARMGSEAFF,TGCAGTGCTAGAATGGGCAGCGAAGCTTTCTTT
TRBV7-3,TRBD2,many,TRBJ2-3,CASSLIGGRGDTQYF,TGTGCCAGCAGCTTAATCGGCGGGAGGGGTGATACGCAGTATTTT
TRBV29-1,-,-,TRBJ2-1,CSGWEGDEQFF,TGCAGCGGGTGGGAGGGGGATGAGCAGTTCTTC
TRBV14,-,-,TRBJ2-4,CASSQDESKSIQYF,TGTGCCAGCAGCCAAGATGAGTCCAAAAGCATTCAGTACTTC
TRBV6-5,TRBD1,-,TRBJ1-1,CASSYPGQGSKEASF,TGTGCCAGCAGTTACCCCGGACAGGGCAGTAAGGAAGCTTCCTTT
TRBV4-1,-,many,TRBJ2-2,CASRRTRNTGELFF,TGCGCCAGCAGGAGGACCCGGAACACCGGGGAGCTGTTTTTT
TRBV9,TRBD1,-,TRBJ2-3,CASSRSPDREDTQYF,TGTGCCAGCAGCCGAAGCCCGGACAGGGAAGATACGCAGTATTTT
TRBV20-1,TRBD2,-,TRBJ2-7,CSAPVLAVNSYEQYF,TGCAGTGCCCCTGTGCTAGCGGTAAACTCCTACGAGCAGTACTTC
TRBV14,-,many,TRBJ1-3,CASSQVLGRPGAGNTIYF,TGTGCCAGCAGCCAAGTCCTCGGCAGGCCGGGCGCTGGAAACACCATATATTTT
TRBV28,-,-,TRBJ2-7,CASSSSSDAFYEQYF,TGTGCCAGCAGTTCCTCATCGGATGCTTTTTACGAGCAGTACTTC
TRBV6-5,-,few,TRBJ1-1,CASSEGHQHTEAFF,TGTGCCAGCAGCGAGGGACACCAACACACTGAAGCTTTCTTT
TRBV5-6,-,many,TRBJ2-5,CASSLERGRETQYF,TGTGCCAGCAGCTTGGAACGGGGTAGAGAGACCCAGTACTTC
TRBV9,TRBD1,few,TRBJ2-2,CASSKKAGGTGELFF,TGTGCCAGCAGTAAGAAGGCAGGGGGCACCGGGGAGCTGTTTTTT
TRBV2,TRBD2,few,TRBJ2-7,CASSVFSGPYEQYF,TGTGCCAGCAGTGTCTTTAGCGGGCCCTACGAGCAGTACTTC
TRBV4-3,-,few,TRBJ2-7,CASSQDRQYSLYEQYF,TGCGCCAGCAGCCAAGATCGACAGTATAGCCTCTACGAGCAGTACTTC